A selection of T cell receptor beta chains follows, all from one sample in a study of metastatic and nonmetastatic thyroid tumors. MiXCR reprocessed the PCR reads for TCRdb. The sample has about 16,000 clones, around 13% seen once; the top ten hold more than 15%. The sample was tumor tissue. These receptors were taken from a female donor with papillary thyroid cancer or a benign thyroid nodule (not recorded which). Some clones in this sample may be carry-over from other donors' samples. CDR3s leave out the opening cysteine and the closing phenylalanine or tryptophan. The order of the fields is V gene, J gene, clone size, CDR3 protein. Size values are once, few and many counts, or a class for expanded clones, and some rows have none.

v_gene: TRBV5-6
j_gene: TRBJ2-1
abundance: NA
CDR3aa: ASSLGRWGAEQF

v_gene: TRBV20-1
j_gene: TRBJ1-5
abundance: medium-sized
CDR3aa: SADHRGGNQPQH

v_gene: TRBV12-3/TRBV12-4
j_gene: TRBJ1-5
abundance: many
CDR3aa: ASSLQGGQPQH

v_gene: TRBV7-2
j_gene: TRBJ2-7
abundance: medium-sized
CDR3aa: ASSLGGTGIYEQY

v_gene: TRBV6-6
j_gene: TRBJ2-7
abundance: many
CDR3aa: ASSYLPKYEQY

v_gene: TRBV2
j_gene: TRBJ1-1
abundance: NA
CDR3aa: ASSDRGGTRTEAF

v_gene: TRBV12-3/TRBV12-4
j_gene: TRBJ2-1
abundance: many
CDR3aa: ASSRTSGSRNEQF

v_gene: TRBV11-1
j_gene: TRBJ1-2
abundance: many
CDR3aa: ASSPLYSRGYT

v_gene: TRBV20-1
j_gene: TRBJ2-3
abundance: NA
CDR3aa: SVIDTSGNTDTQY

v_gene: TRBV10-3
j_gene: TRBJ2-7
abundance: many
CDR3aa: AISELGLSSYEQC

v_gene: TRBV6-5
j_gene: TRBJ2-7
abundance: NA
CDR3aa: ASSYLRGPRAHEQY

v_gene: TRBV11-3
j_gene: TRBJ2-2
abundance: many
CDR3aa: ASSLGTSDTGELF

v_gene: TRBV6-2/TRBV6-3
j_gene: TRBJ1-6
abundance: medium-sized
CDR3aa: ASSYLPGQRNSPLH